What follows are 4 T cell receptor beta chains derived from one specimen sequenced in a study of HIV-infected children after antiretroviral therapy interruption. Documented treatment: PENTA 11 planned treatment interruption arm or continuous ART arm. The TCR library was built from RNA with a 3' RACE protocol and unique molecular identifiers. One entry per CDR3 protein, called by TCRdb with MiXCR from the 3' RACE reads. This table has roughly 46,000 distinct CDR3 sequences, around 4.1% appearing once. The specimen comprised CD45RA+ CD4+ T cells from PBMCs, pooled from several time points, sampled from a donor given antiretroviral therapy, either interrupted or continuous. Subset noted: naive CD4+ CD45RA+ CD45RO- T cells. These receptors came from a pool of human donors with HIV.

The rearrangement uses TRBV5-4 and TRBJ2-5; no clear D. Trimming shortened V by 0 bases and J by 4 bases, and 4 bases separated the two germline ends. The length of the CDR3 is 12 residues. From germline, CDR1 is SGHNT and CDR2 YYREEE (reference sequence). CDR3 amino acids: CASSLGAETQYF. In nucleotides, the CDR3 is TGTGCCAGCAGCTTGGGAGCAGAGACCCAGTACTTC.

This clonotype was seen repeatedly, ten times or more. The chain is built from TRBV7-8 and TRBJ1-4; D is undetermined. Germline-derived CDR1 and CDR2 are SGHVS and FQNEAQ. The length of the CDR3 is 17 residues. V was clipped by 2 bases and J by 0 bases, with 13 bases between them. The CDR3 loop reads CASSLKGSPPTNEKLFF. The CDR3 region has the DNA TGTGCCAGCAGCTTAAAAGGGTCTCCCCCAACTAATGAAAAACTGTTTTTT. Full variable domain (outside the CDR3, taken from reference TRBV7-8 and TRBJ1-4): GAGVSQSPRYKVAKRGQDVALRCDPISGHVSLFWYQQALGQGPEFLTYFQNEAQLDKSGLPSDRFFAERPEGSVSTLKIQRTQQEDSAVYLCASSLKGSPPTNEKLFFGSGTQLSVL.

CDR3 region: CASKTEPIMNTEAFF. The CDR3 DNA reads TGTGCCAGCAAAACAGAACCTATCATGAACACTGAAGCTTTCTTT. This chain links TRBV28 with TRBJ1-1; D remains ambiguous. From germline, CDR1 is MDHEN and CDR2 SYDVKM. Trimming cost V 7 bases and J 0 bases, with 15 bases left between them. CDR3 size: 15 residues.

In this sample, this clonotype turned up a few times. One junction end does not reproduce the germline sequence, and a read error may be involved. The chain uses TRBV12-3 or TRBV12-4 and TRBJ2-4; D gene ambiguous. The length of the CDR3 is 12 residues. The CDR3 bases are TGTGCCACCAGTAACGGGTTGGGCATTCAGTACTTC. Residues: CATSNGLGIQYF.